A single sample is the source of the 13 T cell receptor beta chains below, sequenced in a study of blood T cells in healthy people across ages. Through a sample-barcoded 5' primer and a J-beta primer mix, a second PCR was run for roughly 6 to 11 cycles. TCRdb reprocessed the 5' RACE reads with MiXCR, giving one entry per CDR3 protein. The profile covers fewer than 650,000 distinct CDR3 sequences, with approximately 26% appearing a single time and under 4.5% taken by the ten largest. These data were also reused for a study on T cells of mothers and their children.

Source material: blood. The receptors originated from a boy between 2 and 10 years old in good health.

The chain couples TRBV20-1 to TRBJ2-5; no clear D. The germline V and J ends were trimmed by 0 bases and 3 bases, with 2 bases remaining between them. Germline V gives CDR1 DFQATT, CDR2 SNEGSKA (reference sequence). This CDR3 region has 11 residues. In DNA form, the CDR3 reads TGCAGTGCTAGAGATAAAGAGACCCAGTACTTC. Encoded protein: CSARDKETQYF.

This clonotype was counted between two and nine times. CDR3 protein: CATQAPALTSGSYNEQFF. The DNA for the CDR3 is TGTGCCACCCAAGCCCCAGCCCTGACTAGCGGATCCTACAATGAGCAGTTCTTC. The rearrangement joins TRBV19 to TRBJ2-1; 9 bases match TRBD2. CDR1 is LNHDA, CDR2 SQIVND, per germline (reference sequence). The CDR3 runs 18 residues. The V and J ends lost 10 bases and 1 base, in that order; junction bases with no gene match: 17.

This clonotype has ten or more counts. The chain couples TRBV28 to TRBJ2-4; no reliable D call. From germline, CDR1 is MDHEN and CDR2 SYDVKM. V was clipped by 5 bases and J by 0 bases, with 8 bases between them. CDR3 length: 14 residues. CDR3 bases: TGTGCCAGCAGTAAAAGGGTAGCCAAAAACATTCAGTACTTC. Translating gives CASSKRVAKNIQYF.

The chain is built from TRBV3-1 and TRBJ2-5, with TRBD1 matching over 7 bases. The V gene end was trimmed by 5 bases and the J gene end by 3 bases; junction bases not matched to a gene: 6. The germline gives CDR1 LGHDT, CDR2 YNNKEL (reference sequence). The CDR3 sequence is 14 residues long. CDR3 region: CASSFAQGEETQYF. DNA for the CDR3: TGTGCCAGCAGCTTCGCCCAGGGGGAAGAGACCCAGTACTTC.

The V gene is TRBV7-2, the J gene TRBJ2-5; the match to TRBD2 covers 7 bases. With V trimmed by 4 bases and J by 5 bases, 7 bases remained unmatched. Germline CDR1 SGHTA, CDR2 FQGNSA. The CDR3 has 14 amino acids. The CDR3, as DNA: TGTGCCAGCAGCTCAGCGGGACGGGGGGAGACCCAGTACTTC. Its protein is CASSSAGRGETQYF.

The chain carries TRBV7-6 and TRBJ2-1; a possible D gene is TRBD1 (6 bases). CDR1 is SGHVS, CDR2 FNYEAQ, per germline. With 4 bases removed from V and 3 bases from J, the gap between germline ends came to 10 bases. This CDR3 is built from 14 residues. Written as DNA, the CDR3 is TGTGCCAGCAGCTCCAAGGACAGCTACAATGAGCAGTTCTTC. Its protein product is CASSSKDSYNEQFF.

The V call is TRBV6-6, the J call TRBJ1-5; D is perhaps TRBD1 (5 bases). CDR3 length: 13 residues. The germline V and J ends were trimmed by 6 bases and 4 bases, with 10 bases remaining between them. Per germline, CDR1 MNHNY and CDR2 SVGAGI (reference sequence). The CDR3 loop reads CASRAGRNQPQHF. The CDR3 region has the DNA TGTGCCAGCAGGGCAGGGAGAAATCAGCCCCAGCATTTT.

This clonotype was seen at least ten times. The V gene is TRBV7-2, the J gene TRBJ2-1; the match to TRBD2 covers 13 bases. This CDR3 region has 16 residues. Losses at the gene ends were 1 base for V and 8 bases for J; bases not matched to a gene: 5. The germline V gene has CDR1 SGHTA and CDR2 FQGNSA. The CDR3 nucleotides are TGTGCCAGCAGCTTAGGGACTAGCGGGAGTTGGGATGAGCAGTTCTTC. It translates to CASSLGTSGSWDEQFF.

There are a few counts of this clonotype. CDR3 sequence (DNA): TGTGCCATCAGGCTGGGACAGGGGGATTCACCCCTCCACTTT. Its translation: CAIRLGQGDSPLHF. V gene TRBV10-3 combines with J gene TRBJ1-6, with 11 bases aligning to TRBD1. After removal of 6 bases from V and 8 bases from J, the junction contained 3 bases not matched to a gene. Germline CDR1 and CDR2: ENHRY and SYGVKD. The CDR3 totals 14 residues.

This chain uses TRBV15 with TRBJ2-7; a weak D match, TRBD2 (6 bases). The CDR3 sequence is 16 residues long. The germline gives CDR1 LNHNV, CDR2 YYDKDF (reference sequence). The V end lost 2 bases, the J end lost 2 bases, and 16 bases lay between the germline ends. CDR3 sequence: CATSRSSSESPYEQYF. The CDR3, as DNA: TGTGCCACCAGCAGATCCTCTAGCGAGAGCCCCTACGAGCAGTACTTC.

The V gene is TRBV9, the J gene TRBJ2-3, with D possibly being TRBD2 (6 bases). Looked up from germline, CDR1 is SGDLS and CDR2 is YYNGEE. V dropped 1 base and J dropped 10 bases, with 13 bases sitting between them. The CDR3 length is 13 residues. CDR3 sequence reads: CASSVSPRESQYF. The CDR3 bases are TGTGCCAGCAGCGTATCTCCTCGGGAGTCGCAGTATTTT.

Comment on this clonotype: The junction differs from germline at one of its ends, possibly a read error. The V and J genes are TRBV20-1 and TRBJ2-1, with D perhaps TRBD2 (5 bases). Germline CDR1 and CDR2: DFQATT and SNEGSKA (reference sequence). This CDR3 comprises 13 residues. The CDR3 here is CNARERRTHEQFF. The CDR3 coding sequence is TGCAATGCTCGTGAGCGGAGAACACATGAGCAGTTCTTC.

The chain joins TRBV7-3 to TRBJ2-3; D might be TRBD2 (5 bases). This CDR3 region has 15 residues. In germline, CDR1 is SGHTA, CDR2 FQGTGA. Trimming shortened V by 2 bases and J by 5 bases, and 14 bases separated the two germline ends. CDR3 in amino acids: CASSLAGNEGDTQYF. In DNA, the CDR3 is TGTGCCAGCAGCTTAGCTGGGAATGAGGGAGATACGCAGTATTTT.